This T cell receptor beta chain was obtained from a study of immune heterogeneity within non-small cell lung tumors. Study information: In total, the tumors were 4 squamous cell carcinomas, roughly 10 non-squamous carcinomas and 1 not otherwise specified. Notes on the study in general: Tumor sites in a patient shared identical dominant CDR3 beta clonotypes and also carried site-unique high-frequency clones.

Germline loops: CDR1 MNHEY, CDR2 SVGAGI. The CDR3 is made up of 14 amino acids. V lost 0 bases to trimming and J lost 6 bases, with 8 bases between them. Amplification of the TCR beta CDR3 was achieved through multiplex PCR with 32 V and 13 J primers. TCRdb reanalysed the multiplex PCR reads using MiXCR and keeps one entry per CDR3 protein. Of fewer than 25,000 distinct CDR3 sequences in the sample, under 30% were seen once. To note about this clonotype: The antigen remains undetermined.

The starting template was genomic DNA from bulk tumor, about 600 ng per sample. Surgeons took several biopsies per primary tumor, spaced far apart, during surgery. Curative surgery was performed on patients who had untreated, newly diagnosed non-small cell lung cancer. This chain links TRBV6-5 with TRBJ2-2, with D perhaps assigned TRBD1 or TRBD2 (6 bases each). This TCR was recovered from a man aged 35 to 55 with non-small cell lung cancer. The sequenced material came from lung tumor tissue. This chain's CDR3 is CASSYSGGAGELFF. The CDR3, as DNA: TGTGCCAGCAGTTACTCGGGGGGCGCCGGGGAGCTGTTTTTT.